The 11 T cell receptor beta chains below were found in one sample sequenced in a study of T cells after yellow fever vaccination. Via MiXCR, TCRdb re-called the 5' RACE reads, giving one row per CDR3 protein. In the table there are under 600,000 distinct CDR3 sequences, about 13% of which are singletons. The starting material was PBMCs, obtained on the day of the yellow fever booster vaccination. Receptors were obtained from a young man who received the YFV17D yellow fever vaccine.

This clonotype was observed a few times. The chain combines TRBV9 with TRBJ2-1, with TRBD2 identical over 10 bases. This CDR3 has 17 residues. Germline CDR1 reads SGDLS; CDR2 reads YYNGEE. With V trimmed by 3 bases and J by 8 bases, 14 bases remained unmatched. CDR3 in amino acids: CASSAHDLAGVAHEQFF. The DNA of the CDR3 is TGTGCCAGCAGCGCCCACGACCTAGCGGGAGTGGCACATGAGCAGTTCTTC.

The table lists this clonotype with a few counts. The CDR3 reads CASSPKIEQFF. CDR3 DNA: TGTGCCAGCTCACCAAAGATTGAGCAGTTCTTC. This chain connects TRBV18 to TRBJ2-1; D is ambiguous. The germline V and J ends were trimmed by 2 bases and 9 bases, with 5 bases remaining between them. The CDR3 is 11 amino acids. Germline CDR1 is KGHSH and CDR2 is LQKENI.

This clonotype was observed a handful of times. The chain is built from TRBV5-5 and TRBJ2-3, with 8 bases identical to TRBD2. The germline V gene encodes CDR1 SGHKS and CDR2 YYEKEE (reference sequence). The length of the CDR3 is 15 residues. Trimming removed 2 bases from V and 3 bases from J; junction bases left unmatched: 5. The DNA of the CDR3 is TGTGCCAGCAGCTTATTGGGCGGGAGGACAGATACGCAGTATTTT. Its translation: CASSLLGGRTDTQYF. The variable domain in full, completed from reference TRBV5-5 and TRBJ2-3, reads DAGVTQSPTHLIKTRGQQVTLRCSPISGHKSVSWYQQVLGQGPQFIFQYYEKEERGRGNFPDRFSARQFPNYSSELNVNALLLGDSALYLCASSLLGGRTDTQYFGPGTRLTVL.

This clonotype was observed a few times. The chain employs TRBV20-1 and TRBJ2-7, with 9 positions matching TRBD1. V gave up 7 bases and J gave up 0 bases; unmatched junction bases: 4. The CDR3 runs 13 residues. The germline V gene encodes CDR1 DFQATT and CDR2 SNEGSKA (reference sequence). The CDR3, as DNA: TGCAGTGTCGGGACAGGGTACTCCTACGAGCAGTACTTC. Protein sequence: CSVGTGYSYEQYF.

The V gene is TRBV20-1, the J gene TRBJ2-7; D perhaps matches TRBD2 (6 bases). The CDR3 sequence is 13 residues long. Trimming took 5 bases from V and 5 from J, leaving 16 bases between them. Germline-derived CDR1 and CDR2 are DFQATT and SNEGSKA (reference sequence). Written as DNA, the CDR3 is TGCAGTGCTCTCCCCGGGGGAGTGGACGAGCAGTACTTC. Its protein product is CSALPGGVDEQYF.

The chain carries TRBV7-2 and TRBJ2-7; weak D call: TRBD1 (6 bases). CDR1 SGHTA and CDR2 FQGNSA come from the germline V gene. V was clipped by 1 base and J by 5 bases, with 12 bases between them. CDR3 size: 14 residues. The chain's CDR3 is CASSLVQGRNEQYF. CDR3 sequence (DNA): TGTGCCAGCAGCTTAGTACAGGGACGGAACGAGCAGTACTTC.

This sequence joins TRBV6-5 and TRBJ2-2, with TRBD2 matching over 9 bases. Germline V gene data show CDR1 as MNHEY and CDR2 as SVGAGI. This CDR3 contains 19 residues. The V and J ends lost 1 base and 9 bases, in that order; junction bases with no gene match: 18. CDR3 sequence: CASSYYPGLAEEYVRELFF. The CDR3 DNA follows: TGTGCCAGCAGTTACTATCCGGGACTAGCAGAAGAGTATGTCCGGGAGCTGTTTTTT.

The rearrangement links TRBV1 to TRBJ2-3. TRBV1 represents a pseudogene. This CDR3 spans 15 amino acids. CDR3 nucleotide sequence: TGCACCAGCAGCCAAGATCTAGGGACCACAGATACGCAGTATTTT. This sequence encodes CTSSQDLGTTDTQYF.

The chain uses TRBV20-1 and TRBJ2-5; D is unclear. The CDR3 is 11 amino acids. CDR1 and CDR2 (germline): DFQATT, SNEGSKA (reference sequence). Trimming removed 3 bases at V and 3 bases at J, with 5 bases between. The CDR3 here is CSASTEETQYF. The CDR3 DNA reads TGCAGTGCTAGTACCGAAGAGACCCAGTACTTC.

The DNA of the CDR3 is TGCAGTGCTAGACTAGCGGGAGGCCGGGGGGAGACCCAGTACTTC. It codes for CSARLAGGRGETQYF. V gene TRBV20-1 combines with J gene TRBJ2-5; 11 bases are a match to TRBD2. The V gene end was trimmed by 2 bases and the J gene end by 5 bases; junction bases not matched to a gene: 7. The CDR3 covers 15 residues. Germline assignment: CDR1 DFQATT and CDR2 SNEGSKA (reference sequence).

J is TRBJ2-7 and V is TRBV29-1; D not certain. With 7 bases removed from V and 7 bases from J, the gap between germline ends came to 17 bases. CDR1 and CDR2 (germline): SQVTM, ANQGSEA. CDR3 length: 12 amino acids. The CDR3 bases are TGCAGCGCCTCAACTGGAGCCATTGAGCAGTACTTC. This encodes CSASTGAIEQYF.